The rows below give T cell receptor beta chains drawn from one sample of a study of identical twins. TCRdb ran MiXCR on the 5' RACE reads and lists one entry per CDR3 protein. This table holds 650,000 to 750,000 distinct CDR3 sequences, approximately 21% found once. These same data were also listed under a study on T cells expressing NK-cell markers.

Sequencing was performed on PBMCs. The source is a woman aged 18 to 35 in good health. The CDR3 runs from the conserved cysteine through the conserved F or W. The D gene is left open where the match is weak. Clone size is shown for a subset of rows, as once, few, many or a class of expanded clone.

cdr3_length	v_call	clone_size	d_call	j_call	cdr3_nt	cdr3_aa
17	TRBV3-1	NA	NA	TRBJ2-1	TGTGCCTGCAGCCAAGAGTTTCGGGGGGCCTACGGGAGTGAGCAGTTCTTC	CACSQEFRGAYGSEQFF
16	TRBV20-1	many	NA	TRBJ2-1	TGCAGTGCTAGGACGGCAGGGCAGAGGTCCTACAATGAGCAGTTCTTC	CSARTAGQRSYNEQFF
13	TRBV12-5	NA	NA	TRBJ2-7	TGTGCTAGTGGTTTTGGCAGACCCTACGAGCAGTACTTC	CASGFGRPYEQYF
16	TRBV20-1	NA	NA	TRBJ2-1	TGCAGTGCTAGAGATTTCGGCTTATCCTCCTACAATGAGCAGTTCTTC	CSARDFGLSSYNEQFF
19	TRBV4-3	NA	NA	TRBJ2-1	TGCGCCAGCAGCCGCACGGATCCTCGATCGTCAGGTAGGCACGGTGAGCAGTTCTTC	CASSRTDPRSSGRHGEQFF
13	TRBV5-6	many	NA	TRBJ2-7	TGTGCCAGCAGCGATCGACTGATCTACGAGCAGTACTTC	CASSDRLIYEQYF
15	TRBV20-1	NA	NA	TRBJ2-5	TGCAGTGCTCCTGACTCTAGCAGAATACAAGAGACCCAGTACTTC	CSAPDSSRIQETQYF
12	TRBV5-6	NA	NA	TRBJ2-1	TGTGCCAGCAGCTTGGTTTCAGGGGAGGAGTTCTTC	CASSLVSGEEFF
16	TRBV5-5	NA	NA	TRBJ1-1	TGTGCCAGCAGCTTGGCGGGGCCGCTCATGAACACTGAAGCTTTCTTT	CASSLAGPLMNTEAFF
12	TRBV10-3	many	NA	TRBJ1-2	TGTGCCATCAGTGAGGGCAGCTATGGCTACACCTTC	CAISEGSYGYTF
14	TRBV5-1	few	TRBD2	TRBJ2-1	TGCGCCAGCAGCTTGACTAGCGGGAGCGTTGAGCAGTTCTTC	CASSLTSGSVEQFF
16	TRBV11-2	few	TRBD1	TRBJ1-2	TGTGCCAGCAGCCCCTATGGGGCAGGGGGCGGCTATGGCTACACCTTC	CASSPYGAGGGYGYTF
12	TRBV7-9	many	NA	TRBJ1-2	TGTGCCAGCAGCGAACAGGGTAGGGACTACACCTTC	CASSEQGRDYTF
11	TRBV3-1	NA	NA	TRBJ2-1	TGTGCCAGCAGCGTTACAGATGAGCAGTTCTTC	CASSVTDEQFF
14	TRBV15	many	NA	TRBJ1-1	TGTGCCACCAGCATCGACACTTGGTCCACTGAAGCTTTCTTT	CATSIDTWSTEAFF
15	TRBV28	NA	NA	TRBJ2-3	TGTGCCAGCATCCGTGGGGCGGTTACGATGGATACGCAGTATTTT	CASIRGAVTMDTQYF
16	TRBV12-3/TRBV12-4	NA	TRBD2	TRBJ2-5	TGTGCCAGCAGTTTCGGGGTAGCGGGGCGGGGAGAGACCCAGTACTTC	CASSFGVAGRGETQYF
13	TRBV9	NA	NA	TRBJ2-3	TGTGCCAGCAGGGCCCGGGACACAGATACGCAGTATTTT	CASRARDTDTQYF
12	TRBV29-1	few	TRBD2	TRBJ2-3	TGCAGTGGACTAGCGGGGGCAGATACGCAGTATTTT	CSGLAGADTQYF
20	TRBV5-4	NA	TRBD2	TRBJ2-1	TGTGCCAGCAGTTTCTTCGGGACTAGCGGGGACCTTAGCTCCTACAATGAGCAGTTCTTC	CASSFFGTSGDLSSYNEQFF
15	TRBV7-9	NA	NA	TRBJ1-4	TGTGCCAGCAGCTTAGATCTGGGGCAGCATGAAAAACTGTTTTTT	CASSLDLGQHEKLFF
15	TRBV12-3/TRBV12-4	NA	NA	TRBJ2-1	TGTGCCAGCAGTATCCCGCCGGGGACCTACAATGAGCAGTTCTTC	CASSIPPGTYNEQFF
14	TRBV27	NA	TRBD1	TRBJ1-2	TGTGCCAGCAGCTCTACCGGGACAGACTATGGCTACACCTTC	CASSSTGTDYGYTF